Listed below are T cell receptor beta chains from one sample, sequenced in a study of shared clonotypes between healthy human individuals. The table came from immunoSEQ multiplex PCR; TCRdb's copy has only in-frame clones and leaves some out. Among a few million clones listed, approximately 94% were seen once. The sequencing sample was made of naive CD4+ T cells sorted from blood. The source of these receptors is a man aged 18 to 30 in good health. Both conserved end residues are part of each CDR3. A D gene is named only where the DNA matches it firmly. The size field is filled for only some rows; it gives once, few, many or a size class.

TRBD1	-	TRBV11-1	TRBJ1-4	CASSLRGTGNAEKLFF	TGTGCCAGCAGCTTACGCGGGACAGGAAATGCTGAAAAACTGTTTTTT
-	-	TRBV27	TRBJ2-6	CASSLTGANVLTF	TGTGCCAGCAGTTTAACTGGGGCCAACGTCCTGACTTTC
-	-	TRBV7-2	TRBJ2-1	CASSSGGVAVSSYNEQFF	TGTGCCAGCAGCTCCGGAGGGGTAGCGGTTAGCTCCTACAATGAGCAGTTCTTC
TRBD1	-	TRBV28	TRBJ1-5	CASSDLGQGYSNQPQHF	TGTGCCAGCAGTGACCTGGGACAGGGATATAGCAATCAGCCCCAGCATTTT
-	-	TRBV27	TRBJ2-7	CASSLGGGRFEQYF	TGTGCCAGCAGTTTAGGGGGGGGCCGTTTCGAGCAGTACTTC
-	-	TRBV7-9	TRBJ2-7	CASSSLYEQYF	TGTGCCAGCAGCAGTCTGTACGAGCAGTACTTC
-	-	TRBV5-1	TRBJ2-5	CASSLIIRGPHEEKTQYF	TGCGCCAGCAGCTTAATTATTAGAGGGCCCCATGAGGAAAAGACCCAGTACTTC
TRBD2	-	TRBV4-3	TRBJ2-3	CASSRRKAGATSSTDTQYF	TGCGCCAGCAGCCGGAGGAAAGCGGGAGCTACCTCTAGCACAGATACGCAGTATTTT
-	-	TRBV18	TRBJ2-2	CASSPQVTGNTGELFF	TGTGCCAGCTCACCACAGGTGACAGGGAACACCGGGGAGCTGTTTTTT
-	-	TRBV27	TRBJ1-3	CASSPNIGNTIYF	TGTGCCAGCAGTCCCAACATTGGAAACACCATATATTTT
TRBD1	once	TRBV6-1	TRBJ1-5	CASNQLDRVDQPQHF	TGTGCCAGCAATCAACTCGACAGGGTGGATCAGCCCCAGCATTTT
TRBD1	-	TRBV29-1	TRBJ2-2	CSADRGGTGELFF	TGCAGCGCGGACAGGGGTGGCACCGGGGAGCTGTTTTTT
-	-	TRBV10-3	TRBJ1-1	CAISEPGGAGEAFF	TGTGCCATCAGTGAACCGGGGGGAGCAGGCGAAGCTTTCTTT
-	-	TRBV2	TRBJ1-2	CASSEASYDGYTF	TGTGCCAGCAGTGAAGCATCCTATGATGGCTACACCTTC
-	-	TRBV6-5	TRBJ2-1	CASSYSRNLLQFF	TGTGCCAGCAGTTACTCGAGGAACCTCCTCCAGTTCTTC
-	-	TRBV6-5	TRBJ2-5	CASTLRVGETQYF	TGTGCCAGCACCCTAAGGGTAGGGGAGACCCAGTACTTC
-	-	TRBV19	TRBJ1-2	CASNQGWNYGYTF	TGTGCCAGTAATCAGGGGTGGAACTATGGCTACACCTTC
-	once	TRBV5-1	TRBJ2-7	CASSLVGDSYEQYF	TGCGCCAGCAGCTTGGTAGGGGACTCCTACGAGCAGTACTTC
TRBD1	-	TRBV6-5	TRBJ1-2	CASRHGTVGYTF	TGTGCCAGCAGACACGGGACAGTTGGCTACACCTTC
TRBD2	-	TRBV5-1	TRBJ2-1	CASSLALTTSPNEQFF	TGCGCCAGCAGCTTGGCTCTCACGACTAGCCCCAATGAGCAGTTCTTC
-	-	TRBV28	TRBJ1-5	CASSLLGSQQPQHF	TGTGCCAGCAGTCTTCTCGGGAGTCAGCAGCCCCAGCATTTT
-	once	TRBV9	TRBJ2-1	CASSATRASYNEQFF	TGTGCCAGCAGCGCCACAAGGGCGTCTTACAATGAGCAGTTCTTC
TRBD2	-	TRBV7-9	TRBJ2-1	CASSHPLAGAGEQFF	TGTGCCAGCAGCCATCCCCTAGCGGGAGCAGGTGAGCAGTTCTTC
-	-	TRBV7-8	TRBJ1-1	CASSLSGNTEAFF	TGTGCCAGCAGCCTAAGCGGGAACACTGAAGCTTTCTTT
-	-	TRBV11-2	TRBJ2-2	CASSFTGIGELFF	TGTGCCAGCAGCTTTACAGGGATCGGGGAGCTGTTTTTT
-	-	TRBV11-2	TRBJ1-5	CASSLGRAPNQPQHF	TGTGCCAGCAGCTTAGGGAGGGCCCCAAATCAGCCCCAGCATTTT
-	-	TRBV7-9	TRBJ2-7	CASSLGGVRYEQYF	TGTGCCAGCAGCTTAGGCGGTGTAAGATACGAGCAGTACTTC
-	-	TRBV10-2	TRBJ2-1	CASSESFRDPEQFF	TGCGCCAGCAGTGAGTCGTTCCGGGACCCCGAGCAGTTCTTC
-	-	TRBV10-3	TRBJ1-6	CASAGVDNSPLHF	TGTGCCAGCGCAGGGGTGGATAATTCACCCCTCCACTTT
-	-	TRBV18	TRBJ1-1	CASSQNREINTEAFF	TGTGCCAGCTCACAAAATAGGGAGATTAACACTGAAGCTTTCTTT
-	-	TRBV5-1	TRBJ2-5	CASSPDWETQYF	TGCGCCAGCAGCCCAGATTGGGAGACCCAGTACTTC
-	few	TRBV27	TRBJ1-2	CASSYRVNYGYTF	TGTGCCAGCAGTTACAGGGTTAACTATGGCTACACCTTC
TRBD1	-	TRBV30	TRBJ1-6	CAWSLQGFNSPLHF	TGTGCCTGGAGTTTACAGGGGTTTAATTCACCCCTCCACTTT
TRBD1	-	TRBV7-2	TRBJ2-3	CASSLDRTGRSTDTQYF	TGTGCCAGCAGCTTAGACCGGACAGGTAGAAGCACAGATACGCAGTATTTT
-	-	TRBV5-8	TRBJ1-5	CASSAPGAPQNQPQHF	TGTGCCAGCAGCGCTCCGGGGGCCCCTCAGAACCAGCCCCAGCATTTT
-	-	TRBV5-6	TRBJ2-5	CASSLIGKGEGQETQYF	TGTGCCAGCAGCTTGATAGGGAAGGGGGAGGGGCAAGAGACCCAGTACTTC
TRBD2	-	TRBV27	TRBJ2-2	CASSLERLANTGELFF	TGTGCCAGCAGTTTAGAACGACTAGCAAACACCGGGGAGCTGTTTTTT
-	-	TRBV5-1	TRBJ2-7	CASGDIAGSYEQYF	TGCGCCAGCGGCGATATAGCAGGCTCCTACGAGCAGTACTTC
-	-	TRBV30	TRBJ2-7	CAWTPRGPVPYEQYF	TGTGCCTGGACCCCCAGAGGACCGGTCCCCTACGAGCAGTACTTC
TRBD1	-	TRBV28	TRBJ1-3	CASRLQGPGNTIYF	TGTGCCAGCAGACTACAGGGGCCTGGAAACACCATATATTTT
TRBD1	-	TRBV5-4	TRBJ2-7	CASSFQSGTGLYEQYF	TGTGCCAGCAGCTTCCAGTCCGGGACAGGGCTCTACGAGCAGTACTTC
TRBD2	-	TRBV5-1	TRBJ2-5	CASSPAGTRSETQYF	TGCGCCAGCAGCCCCGCCGGGACTAGATCAGAGACCCAGTACTTC
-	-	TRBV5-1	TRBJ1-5	CARPFRGLRRIVQPQHF	TGCGCCAGACCTTTTCGAGGGCTGCGCAGGATAGTTCAGCCCCAGCATTTT
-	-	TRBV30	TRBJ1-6	CAWGDSGGSPLHF	TGTGCCTGGGGGGACTCGGGGGGTTCACCCCTCCACTTT
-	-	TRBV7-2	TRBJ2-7	CASSHNRDKAYEQYF	TGTGCCAGCAGCCACAACCGGGACAAAGCCTACGAGCAGTACTTC
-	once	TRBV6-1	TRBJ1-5	CASRIIGNSNQPQHF	TGTGCCAGCAGAATCATAGGGAATAGCAATCAGCCCCAGCATTTT
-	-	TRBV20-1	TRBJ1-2	CSAGQNYGYTF	TGCAGTGCCGGACAGAATTATGGCTACACCTTC
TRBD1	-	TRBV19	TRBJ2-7	CASSIVWDRVNYEQYF	TGTGCCAGTAGTATAGTTTGGGACAGGGTGAACTACGAGCAGTACTTC
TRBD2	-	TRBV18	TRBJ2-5	CASSPAGGRIPETQYF	TGTGCCAGCTCACCGGCGGGGGGGCGTATTCCAGAGACCCAGTACTTC
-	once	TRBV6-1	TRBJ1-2	CATGDHYGYTF	TGTGCCACGGGGGATCACTATGGCTACACCTTC
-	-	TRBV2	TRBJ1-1	CASSEMSGVLNTEAFF	TGTGCCAGCAGTGAAATGTCAGGGGTTTTGAACACTGAAGCTTTCTTT
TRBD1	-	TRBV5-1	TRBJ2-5	CASSFSGGRETQYF	TGCGCCAGCAGCTTCTCAGGGGGCAGGGAGACCCAGTACTTC
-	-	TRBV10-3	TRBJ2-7	CAIGAGISYEQYF	TGTGCCATCGGGGCAGGGATCTCCTACGAGCAGTACTTC
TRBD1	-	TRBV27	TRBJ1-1	CASSTSGQGWTEAFF	TGTGCCAGCAGTACATCGGGACAGGGATGGACTGAAGCTTTCTTT
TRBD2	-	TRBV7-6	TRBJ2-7	CASSYLRPGGSTEQYF	TGTGCCAGCAGCTACCTACGGCCGGGGGGGTCTACCGAGCAGTACTTC
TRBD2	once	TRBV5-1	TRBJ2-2	CASSTLLAGGNTGELFF	TGCGCCAGCAGCACCCTATTAGCGGGAGGTAACACCGGGGAGCTGTTTTTT
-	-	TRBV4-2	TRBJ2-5	CASSQDSGQETQYF	TGTGCCAGCAGCCAAGATTCAGGGCAAGAGACCCAGTACTTC
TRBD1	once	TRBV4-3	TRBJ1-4	CASSQQTGVTSEKLFF	TGCGCCAGCAGCCAACAAACAGGGGTCACCTCTGAAAAACTGTTTTTT
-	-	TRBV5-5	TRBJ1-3	CASSLLAGGNTIYF	TGTGCCAGCAGCTTGTTGGCAGGGGGAAACACCATATATTTT
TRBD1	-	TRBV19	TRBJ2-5	CASSLGTAETQYF	TGTGCCAGTAGTCTCGGGACAGCCGAGACCCAGTACTTC